The 27 T cell receptor beta chains below come from one sample, sequenced in a study of control samples from healthy donors and cancer patients (dated by TCRdb to 2020 to 2022). Library method: the immunoSEQ multiplex PCR assay. TCRdb carries this immuneACCESS record with in-frame sequences only. Its versions omit some clonotypes, under half of them owing to an unresolved V gene in the studies checked, with the rest unexplained. The table for this sample lists 95,000 to 150,000 clones; roughly 92% of them were counted only once. The biggest ten clones account for around 7.6% of the sample. The sample was blood. Receptors originate from a woman in her late teens or twenties in good health.

The CDR3 loop reads CASSKGPTQIYEQYF. CDR3 DNA sequence: TGTGCCAGCAGCAAAGGTCCTACCCAGATCTACGAGCAGTACTTC. This chain uses TRBV21-1 with TRBJ2-7. TRBV21-1 is reported as a pseudogene. The CDR3 is 15 amino acids.

The genes are TRBV19 and TRBJ2-2, with 10 positions matching TRBD2. V lost 9 bases to trimming and J lost 1 base; unmatched junction nucleotides: 14. The CDR3 runs to 18 residues. Germline CDR1 LNHDA, CDR2 SQIVND (reference sequence). The CDR3 region is CASQVLGQRGGNTGELFF. The CDR3 DNA sequence: TGTGCCAGCCAAGTACTCGGCCAGCGGGGGGGGAACACCGGGGAGCTGTTTTTT.

The chain is built from TRBV4-1 and TRBJ2-7; 15 nucleotides align to TRBD2. Germline CDR1 is MGHRA and CDR2 is YSYEKL. The ends lost 0 bases at V and 6 bases at J; junction bases unmatched: 12. CDR3 size: 19 residues. The chain's CDR3 is CASSQDRQGTSGRYREQYF. CDR3 bases: TGCGCCAGCAGCCAAGATCGTCAGGGGACTAGCGGGAGGTATCGCGAGCAGTACTTC.

The V gene is TRBV28, the J gene TRBJ1-6; D call uncertain. Germline CDR1 is MDHEN and CDR2 is SYDVKM. CDR3 length: 12 amino acids. Trimming took off 4 bases at V and 8 bases at J, with 6 bases between the two ends. The CDR3 nucleotides read TGTGCCAGCAGTTCGCAATATTCACCCCTCCACTTT. Translated: CASSSQYSPLHF.

The chain joins TRBV28 to TRBJ2-1; no clear D. The ends were cut back, 2 bases at V and 6 bases at J, with 5 bases in the middle. Germline lookup yields CDR1 MDHEN and CDR2 SYDVKM. This CDR3 spans 12 amino acids. CDR3: CASSLEGNEQFF. The CDR3 DNA reads as TGTGCCAGCAGTTTAGAAGGCAATGAGCAGTTCTTC.

The chain links TRBV2 to TRBJ2-3; D not resolved. The CDR3 spans 14 residues. V was pared by 5 bases and J by 4 bases, with 13 bases between. Germline-derived CDR1 and CDR2 are SNHLY and FYNNEI. The CDR3 sequence is CASSPLYEADTQYF. The CDR3 DNA is TGTGCCAGCAGTCCCCTCTACGAGGCAGATACGCAGTATTTT.

The chain carries TRBV11-2 and TRBJ2-1, with D possibly TRBD2 on 5 matching bases. Germline-derived CDR1 and CDR2 are SGHAT and FQNNGV. The V gene lost 5 bases and the J gene lost 10 bases, with 12 bases spanning the gap. The CDR3 extends over 12 amino acids. The chain's CDR3 is CASSEIASEQFF. The CDR3 coding sequence is TGTGCCAGCAGCGAAATTGCTAGCGAGCAGTTCTTC.

V is TRBV4-2 and J is TRBJ2-4; 12 bases align to TRBD1. The CDR3 loop spans 18 amino acids. The V segment lost 0 bases and the J segment 1 base; nucleotides outside the gene matches: 4. The germline gives CDR1 LGHNA, CDR2 YNFKEQ. CDR3 bases: TGTGCCAGCAGCCAAGACCTGGGACAGGGGGCCGCCAAAAACATTCAGTACTTC. Encoded protein: CASSQDLGQGAAKNIQYF.

This clone was recorded a few times. The chain recombines TRBV30 with TRBJ2-7, with a weak D call TRBD1 (6 bases). Germline V gene data show CDR1 as GTSNPN and CDR2 as SVGIG (reference sequence). This CDR3 has 13 amino acids. Trimming took 4 bases from V and 7 from J, leaving 17 bases between them. Here the CDR3 reads CAWKRNRAGEQYF. In DNA form, the CDR3 reads TGTGCCTGGAAGCGAAACAGGGCTGGAGAGCAGTACTTC.

The gene calls are TRBV29-1 and TRBJ1-1, with D unclear. Per the germline V gene, CDR1 is SQVTM and CDR2 is ANQGSEA. V gave up 4 bases and J gave up 5 bases, with 8 bases separating them. CDR3 length: 11 amino acids. CDR3 amino acids: CSVGVATEAFF. The CDR3 DNA is TGCAGCGTTGGTGTTGCGACTGAAGCTTTCTTT.

The rearrangement links TRBV18 to TRBJ1-4, with D uncertain. The germline V gene encodes CDR1 KGHSH and CDR2 LQKENI. The V gene lost 3 bases and the J gene lost 6 bases, with 8 bases spanning the gap. This CDR3 is 13 amino acids long. Here the CDR3 DNA reads TGTGCCAGCTCACCTGTACGGGATGAAAAACTGTTTTTT. Encoded protein: CASSPVRDEKLFF.

This clone was seen only once. V gene TRBV4-2 combines with J gene TRBJ2-7, with TRBD1 matching over 7 bases. V was clipped by 2 bases and J by 0 bases; unmatched bases: 7. The CDR3 covers 16 residues. The germline gives CDR1 LGHNA, CDR2 YNFKEQ. This chain's CDR3 is CASSQPGGISSYEQYF. CDR3 nucleotides: TGTGCCAGCAGCCAACCAGGGGGAATAAGCTCCTACGAGCAGTACTTC.

The chain combines TRBV3-1 (or the pseudogene TRBV3-2) with TRBJ1-4; 11 positions agree with TRBD1. The CDR3 length is 15 residues. CDR1 is LGHDT, CDR2 YNNKEL, per germline (reference sequence). The V and J ends lost 4 bases and 7 bases, in that order; junction bases with no gene match: 5. The CDR3: CASSRMGTGGEKLFF. The CDR3 bases are TGTGCCAGCAGCCGAATGGGGACAGGGGGTGAAAAACTGTTTTTT.

This rearrangement joins TRBV7-9 to TRBJ2-7; 9 positions agree with TRBD2. Germline V gene lookup returns CDR1 SEHNR and CDR2 FQNEAQ (reference sequence). The CDR3 contains 17 residues. Unmatched junction bases numbered 14, after V lost 7 bases and J lost 1 base. In DNA, the CDR3 is TGTGCCAGCATCCCATTGGAAAGGACTAGCGCTTCCTACGAGCAGTACTTC. It specifies CASIPLERTSASYEQYF.

The rearrangement links TRBV2 to TRBJ2-4; tentatively, D is TRBD2 (5 bases). The V end was cut by 6 bases, the J end by 1 base, with 16 bases between. Germline V gives CDR1 SNHLY, CDR2 FYNNEI. This CDR3 is 16 amino acids long. The DNA of the CDR3 is TGTGCCAGCAGGGACGGGGTTGGTGTTGCCAAAAACATTCAGTACTTC. This translates into CASRDGVGVAKNIQYF.

This sequence joins TRBV7-3 and TRBJ1-2; 11 bases are a match to TRBD1. V lost 5 bases to trimming and J lost 6 bases; unmatched junction nucleotides: 2. CDR1 is SGHTA, CDR2 FQGTGA, per germline. CDR3 length equals 13 residues. This chain's CDR3 is CASSRDRGDGYTF. As DNA, the CDR3 is TGTGCCAGCAGCCGGGACAGGGGGGATGGCTACACCTTC.

The V gene is TRBV15, the J gene TRBJ2-5; the match to TRBD2 covers 7 bases. This CDR3 has 15 amino acids. The J segment lost 3 bases and the V segment lost 3 bases, leaving 7 bases of the junction unmatched. Germline CDR1 LNHNV, CDR2 YYDKDF (reference sequence). For the CDR3, the DNA is TGTGCCACCAGCAGTTGGGTGCTAGCGGAAGAGACCCAGTACTTC. Its translation is CATSSWVLAEETQYF.

This sequence joins TRBV19 and TRBJ2-7, with 9 nucleotides matching TRBD1. Trimming at V came to 8 bases and at J to 6 bases, leaving 8 bases not matched to a gene. The CDR3 is made up of 13 amino acids. Germline V CDR1 and CDR2: LNHDA, SQIVND (reference sequence). The CDR3 DNA is TGTGCCAGTTCCCGGGACAGGGCCGGCGAGCAGTACTTC. It encodes CASSRDRAGEQYF.

The CDR3 coding sequence is TGTGCCAGCAGTCTTCCGGGGGGTGATGGCTACACCTTC. Protein product: CASSLPGGDGYTF. The chain joins TRBV13 to TRBJ1-2, with a possible D match to TRBD1 (5 bases). This CDR3 has 13 amino acids. V was trimmed by 6 bases and J by 6 bases, leaving 14 bases between them. Looked up from germline, CDR1 is PRHDT and CDR2 is FYEKMQ (reference sequence).

CDR3 nucleotides: TGTGCCTGGATGCGACCGGGAACCCTCTATGGCTACACCTTC. As protein: CAWMRPGTLYGYTF. J is TRBJ1-2 and V is TRBV30; no definite D call. Trimming shortened V by 4 bases and J by 4 bases, and 16 bases separated the two germline ends. Germline V lookup: CDR1 GTSNPN, CDR2 SVGIG (reference sequence). The length of the CDR3 is 14 residues.

The rearrangement joins TRBV6-5 to TRBJ1-2; possibly TRBD1 for D (6 bases). CDR1 and CDR2 from the germline V gene are MNHEY and SVGAGI. The V and J ends lost 2 bases and 2 bases respectively, with 9 bases between them. CDR3 size: 14 residues. DNA for the CDR3: TGTGCCAGCAGTTACCGGGACACAAACTATGGCTACACCTTC. Encoded protein: CASSYRDTNYGYTF.

The chain employs TRBV4-1 and TRBJ2-2; D is uncertain. Trimming pared 1 base from V and 4 bases from J, leaving 1 base between. The CDR3 loop spans 12 amino acids. CDR1 is MGHRA and CDR2 is YSYEKL in the germline V gene. DNA of the CDR3: TGCGCCAGCAGCCAAGTCACCGGGGAGCTGTTTTTT. Protein: CASSQVTGELFF.

This clone was detected once. CDR3 nucleotides: TGTGCCAGCAGCTTGCCCCCAAGGGGGGCCTTACCCTACGAGCAGTACTTC. Translated, it gives CASSLPPRGALPYEQYF. The chain carries TRBV7-6 and TRBJ2-7; D tentatively fits TRBD1 or TRBD2 (6 bases each). The germline V and J ends were trimmed by 3 bases and 2 bases, with 20 bases remaining between them. This CDR3 is 17 amino acids long. CDR1 and CDR2 from the germline V gene are SGHVS and FNYEAQ.

The chain couples TRBV20-1 to TRBJ2-7; TRBD2 might be the D (6 bases). CDR1 is DFQATT, CDR2 SNEGSKA, per germline (reference sequence). Trimming left V 3 bases short and J 0 bases short, with 18 bases between. The CDR3 runs 16 residues. The CDR3 loop is CSASPAPGGSSYEQYF. The DNA of the CDR3 is TGCAGTGCTAGTCCGGCACCTGGGGGGAGCTCCTACGAGCAGTACTTC.

This clone was counted a single time. The chain employs TRBV2 and TRBJ2-1; D unresolved. The CDR3 has 17 residues. The germline CDR1 and CDR2 sequences are SNHLY and FYNNEI. Trimming removed 7 bases at V and 7 bases at J, with 26 bases between. The CDR3 spells CASTLSWASKSKNEQFF. CDR3 nucleotide sequence: TGTGCCAGCACCCTTTCCTGGGCGAGTAAATCAAAGAATGAGCAGTTCTTC.

This chain connects TRBV2 to TRBJ1-4; a possible D gene is TRBD1 (6 bases). Germline V gene data show CDR1 as SNHLY and CDR2 as FYNNEI. The CDR3 runs 13 residues. The V and J ends lost 8 bases and 8 bases respectively, with 15 bases between them. The CDR3 sequence: CASRGTGLEKLFF. The CDR3 nucleotides are TGTGCCAGCCGGGGAACAGGGCTCGAAAAACTGTTTTTT.

The chain recombines TRBV28 with TRBJ2-3; 8 bases align to TRBD2. The germline V gene encodes CDR1 MDHEN and CDR2 SYDVKM. V shed 5 bases and J 4 bases; nucleotides not matched to a gene: 8. There are 15 residues in the CDR3. The CDR3 loop reads CASSAAAGGPDTQYF. The CDR3 DNA is TGTGCCAGCAGTGCGGCGGCGGGGGGCCCAGATACGCAGTATTTT.